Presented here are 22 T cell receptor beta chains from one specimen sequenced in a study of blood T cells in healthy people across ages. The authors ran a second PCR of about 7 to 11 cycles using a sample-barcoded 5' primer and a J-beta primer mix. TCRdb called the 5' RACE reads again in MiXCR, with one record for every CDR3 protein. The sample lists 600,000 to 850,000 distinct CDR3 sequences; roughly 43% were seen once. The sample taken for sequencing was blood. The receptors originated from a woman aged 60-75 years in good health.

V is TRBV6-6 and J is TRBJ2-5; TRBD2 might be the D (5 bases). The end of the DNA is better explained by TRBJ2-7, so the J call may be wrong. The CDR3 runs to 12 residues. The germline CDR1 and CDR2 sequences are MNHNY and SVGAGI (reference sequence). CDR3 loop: CATSGYSYEQYF. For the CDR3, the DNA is TGTGCCACCAGCGGCTACTCCTACGAGCAGTACTTC.

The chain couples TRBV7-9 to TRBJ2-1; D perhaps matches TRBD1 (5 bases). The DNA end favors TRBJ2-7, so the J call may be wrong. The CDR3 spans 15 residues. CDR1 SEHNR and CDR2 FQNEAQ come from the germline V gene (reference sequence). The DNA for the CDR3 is TGTGCCAGCAGCCCCTCAGTTGACAGCTATCACGAGCAGTACTTC. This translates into CASSPSVDSYHEQYF.

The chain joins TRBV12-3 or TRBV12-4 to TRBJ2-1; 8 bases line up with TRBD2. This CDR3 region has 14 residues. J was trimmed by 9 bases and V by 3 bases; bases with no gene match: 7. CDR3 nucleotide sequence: TGTGCCAGCAGTTTTAGCGGGGATGGGGGTGAGCAGTTCTTC. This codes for CASSFSGDGGEQFF.

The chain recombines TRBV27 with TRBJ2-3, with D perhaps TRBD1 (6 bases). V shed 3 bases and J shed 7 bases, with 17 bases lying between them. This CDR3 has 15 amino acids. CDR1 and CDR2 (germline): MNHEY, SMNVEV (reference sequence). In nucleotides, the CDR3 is TGTGCCAGCAGTTTTGTTGGCGAGGGGACACATACGCAGTATTTT. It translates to CASSFVGEGTHTQYF.

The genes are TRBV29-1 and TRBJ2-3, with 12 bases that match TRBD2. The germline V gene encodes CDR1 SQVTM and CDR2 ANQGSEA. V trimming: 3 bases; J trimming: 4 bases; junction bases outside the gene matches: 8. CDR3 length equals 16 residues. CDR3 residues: CSVEALAGGLADTQYF. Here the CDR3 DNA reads TGCAGCGTTGAGGCGCTAGCGGGGGGGCTAGCAGATACGCAGTATTTT.

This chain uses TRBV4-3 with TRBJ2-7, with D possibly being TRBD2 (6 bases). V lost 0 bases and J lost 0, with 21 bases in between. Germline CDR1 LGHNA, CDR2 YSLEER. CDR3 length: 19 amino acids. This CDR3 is CASSQDWGVVGDLSYEQYF. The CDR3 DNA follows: TGCGCCAGCAGCCAAGATTGGGGGGTAGTCGGGGACCTCTCCTACGAGCAGTACTTC.

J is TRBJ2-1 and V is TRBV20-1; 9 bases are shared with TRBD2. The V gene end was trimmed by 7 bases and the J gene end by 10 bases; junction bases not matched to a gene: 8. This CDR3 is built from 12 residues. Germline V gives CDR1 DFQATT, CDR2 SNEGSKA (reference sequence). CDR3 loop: CSGGGRAGEQFF. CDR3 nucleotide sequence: TGCAGTGGGGGCGGGAGGGCCGGCGAGCAGTTCTTC.

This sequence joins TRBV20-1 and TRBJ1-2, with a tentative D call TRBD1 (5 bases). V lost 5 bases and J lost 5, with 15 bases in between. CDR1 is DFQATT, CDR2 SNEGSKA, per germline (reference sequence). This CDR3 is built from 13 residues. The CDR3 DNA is TGCAGTGCTGGGACCGCTCGAAAATATGGCTACACCTTC. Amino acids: CSAGTARKYGYTF.

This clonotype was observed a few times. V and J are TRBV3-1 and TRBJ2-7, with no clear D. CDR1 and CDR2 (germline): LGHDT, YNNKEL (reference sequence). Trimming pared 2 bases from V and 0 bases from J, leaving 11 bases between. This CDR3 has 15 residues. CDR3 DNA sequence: TGTGCCAGCAGCCAAATGGCCTTGAGCTCCTACGAGCAGTACTTC. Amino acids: CASSQMALSSYEQYF.

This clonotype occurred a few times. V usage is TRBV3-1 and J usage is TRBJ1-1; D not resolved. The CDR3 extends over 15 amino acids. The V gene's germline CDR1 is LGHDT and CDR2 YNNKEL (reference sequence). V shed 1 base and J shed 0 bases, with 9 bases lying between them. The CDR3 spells CASSQVALLNTEAFF. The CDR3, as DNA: TGTGCCAGCAGCCAAGTGGCCCTATTGAACACTGAAGCTTTCTTT. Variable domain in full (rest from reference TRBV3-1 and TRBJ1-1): DTAVSQTPKYLVTQMGNDKSIKCEQNLGHDTMYWYKQDSKKFLKIMFSYNNKELIINETVPNRFSPKSPDKAHLNLHINSLELGDSAVYFCASSQVALLNTEAFFGQGTRLTVV.

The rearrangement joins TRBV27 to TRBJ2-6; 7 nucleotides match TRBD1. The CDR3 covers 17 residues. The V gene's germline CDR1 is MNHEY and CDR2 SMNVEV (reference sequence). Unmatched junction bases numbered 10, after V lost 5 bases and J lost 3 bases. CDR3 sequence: CASSLRTGTSGANVLTF. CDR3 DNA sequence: TGTGCCAGCAGTCTACGGACAGGTACTAGTGGGGCCAACGTCCTGACTTTC.

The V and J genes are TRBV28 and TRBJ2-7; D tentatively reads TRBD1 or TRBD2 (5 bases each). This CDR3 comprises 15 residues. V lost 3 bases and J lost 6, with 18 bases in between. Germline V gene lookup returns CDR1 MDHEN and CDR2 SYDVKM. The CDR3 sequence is CASSLPGTASAEQYF. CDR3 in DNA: TGTGCCAGCAGTTTGCCCGGGACCGCCTCTGCCGAGCAGTACTTC.

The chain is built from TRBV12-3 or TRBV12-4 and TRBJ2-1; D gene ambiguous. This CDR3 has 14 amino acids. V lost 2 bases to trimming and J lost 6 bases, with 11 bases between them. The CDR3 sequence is CASSLTRLGNEQFF. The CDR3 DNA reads TGTGCCAGCAGTTTAACCAGGCTCGGCAATGAGCAGTTCTTC.

The CDR3 coding sequence is TGCGCCAGCAGCTGGGCTAGCGGGGAGGGGGAGACCCAGTACTTC. Residues: CASSWASGEGETQYF. This chain uses TRBV5-1 with TRBJ2-5; 9 bases agree with TRBD2. The V gene end was trimmed by 3 bases and the J gene end by 5 bases; junction bases not matched to a gene: 8. The CDR3 totals 15 residues. Per germline, CDR1 SGHRS and CDR2 YFSETQ.

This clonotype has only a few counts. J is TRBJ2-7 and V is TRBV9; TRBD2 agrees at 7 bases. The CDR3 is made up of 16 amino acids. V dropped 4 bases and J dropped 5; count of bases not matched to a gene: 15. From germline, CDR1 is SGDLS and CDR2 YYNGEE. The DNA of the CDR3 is TGTGCCAGCAGCCCCCGCCAGTTCCAGCGGGGTAACGAGCAGTACTTC. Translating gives CASSPRQFQRGNEQYF.

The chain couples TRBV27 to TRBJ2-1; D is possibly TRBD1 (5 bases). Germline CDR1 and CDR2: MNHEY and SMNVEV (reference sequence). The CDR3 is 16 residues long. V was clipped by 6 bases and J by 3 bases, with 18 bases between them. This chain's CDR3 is CASRPFQGPLYNEQFF. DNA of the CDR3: TGTGCCAGCAGGCCTTTTCAGGGCCCCCTCTACAATGAGCAGTTCTTC.

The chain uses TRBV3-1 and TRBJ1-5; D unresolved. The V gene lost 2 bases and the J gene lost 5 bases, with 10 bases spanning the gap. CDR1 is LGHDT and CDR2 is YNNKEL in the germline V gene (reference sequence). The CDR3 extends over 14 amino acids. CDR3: CASSQLGDDQPQHF. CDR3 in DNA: TGTGCCAGCAGCCAATTGGGAGATGATCAGCCCCAGCATTTT.

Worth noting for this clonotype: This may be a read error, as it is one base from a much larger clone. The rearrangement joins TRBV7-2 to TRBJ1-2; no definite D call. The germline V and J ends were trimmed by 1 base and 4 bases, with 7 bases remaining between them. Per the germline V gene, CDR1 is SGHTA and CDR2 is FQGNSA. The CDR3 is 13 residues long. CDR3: CASSLDISYGYTF. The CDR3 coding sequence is TGTGCCAGCAGCTTAGATATTAGCTATGGCTACACCTTC.

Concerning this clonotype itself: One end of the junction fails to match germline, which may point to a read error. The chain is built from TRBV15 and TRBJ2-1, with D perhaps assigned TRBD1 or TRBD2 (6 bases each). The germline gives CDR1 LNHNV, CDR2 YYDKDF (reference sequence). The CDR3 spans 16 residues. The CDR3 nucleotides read TGTACCACCAGCAGAGATAGAACGGGGGCCAACAATGAGCAGTTCTTC. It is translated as CTTSRDRTGANNEQFF.

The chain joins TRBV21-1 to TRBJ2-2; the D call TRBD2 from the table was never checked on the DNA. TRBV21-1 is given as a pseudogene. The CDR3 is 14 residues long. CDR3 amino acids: CASSGGLRPGELFF. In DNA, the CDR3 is TGTGCCAGCAGCGGGGGACTTCGACCCGGGGAGCTGTTTTTT.

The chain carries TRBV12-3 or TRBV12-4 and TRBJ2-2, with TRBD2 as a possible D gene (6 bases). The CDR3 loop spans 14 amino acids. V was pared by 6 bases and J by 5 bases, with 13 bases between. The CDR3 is CASRGGFQTGELFF. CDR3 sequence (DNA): TGTGCCAGCAGGGGGGGATTCCAGACCGGGGAGCTGTTTTTT.

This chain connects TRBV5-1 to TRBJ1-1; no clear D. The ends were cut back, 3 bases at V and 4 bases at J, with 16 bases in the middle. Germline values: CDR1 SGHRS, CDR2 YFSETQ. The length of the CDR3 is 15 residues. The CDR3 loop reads CASSYRLMSGTEAFF. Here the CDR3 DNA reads TGCGCCAGCAGCTATAGACTCATGTCGGGCACTGAAGCTTTCTTT.